Given below is one T cell receptor beta chain in context. The sample holds a few counts of this clonotype. Its antigen is currently not known. Base quality data are lacking; no much larger clone is found one base away. TCR beta CDR3 regions were amplified from RNA transcripts. The first round of RT-PCR for the TCR CDR3 was performed with the HTBI primer set and the Qiagen OneStep RT-PCR kit. Libraries were constructed in a second round of multiplex PCR, after which size selection and purification were carried out. The libraries were sequenced on an Illumina HiSeq2000 using paired-end 100 bp reads. The authors' pipeline ran thus. SOAPnuke was used to process the raw data, throwing out any read that contained adapters or uncalled bases, had a mean Phred below 15, or lacked an exact constant-primer or identifier match. COPE v1.2.5 was used to merge the high-quality paired reads, and each unique nucleotide sequence was defined as a clonotype. MiTCR v1.1 was used to align clonotypes to the IMGT TRBV, TRBD and TRBJ reference segments. Analysis was restricted to V-J combinations with a frequency above 0.0001, which covered about 99% of repertoires. The TCS score was defined as the ratio of F50 (clonal expansion) to E x V (chaos), calculated using BLOSUM62-based TCRdist between CDR3 peptides within each V-J. Welch's t-statistics and random forest reduced 500 to 550 V-J features to about 12, which were used in a naive Bayes classifier (R e1071). TCRdb redid the processing of the public reads, applying fastp at Q25 and MiXCR, and retained in-frame beta chains. Under each unique CDR3 protein, matching rows form one entry showing the most common genes and DNA. For this entry, the V and J calls and clone size follow TCRdb and not the study's own pipeline. For this sample there are some 270,000 distinct CDR3 sequences; roughly 14% appear just once. Together, the top ten hold almost 8% of the sample.

This entry belongs to a study of T cells in Graves' hyperthyroidism and ophthalmopathy (dated by TCRdb to about 2019). With respect to the entire study: Peripheral blood samples were taken at the time of initial diagnosis, prior to any treatment. In addition, the study compared T-cell repertoires in thyroid tissue and in blood from six Graves' hyperthyroidism patients. The paper reports TCR Vbeta CDR3 sequencing of roughly 140 peripheral blood samples: around 41 ophthalmopathy, about 75 hyperthyroidism and 17 progressor patients. Prospective prediction of ophthalmopathy was tested in an independent validation cohort consisting of roughly 20 hyperthyroidism patients and approximately 16 patients who later progressed to ophthalmopathy. For training and testing, the approximately 92 patients in the discovery cohort were randomly divided in a 7:3 ratio. A discovery cohort of about a hundred patients, about 40 with Graves' ophthalmopathy and 55 to 60 with stable Graves' hyperthyroidism, was used to find distinguishing TCR V-J signatures. After sampling, hyperthyroidism patients received methimazole starting at 30 mg daily, and ophthalmopathy patients received high-dose intravenous methylprednisolone.

Hyperthyroidism patients were aged 18 to 65 years and newly diagnosed, with disease duration of less than 2 months. Any patient with an uncontrolled infection, another autoimmune disease, pregnancy or lactation was excluded. Diagnoses were based on clinical symptoms, serum thyroxine and TRAb, thyroid ultrasound and orbital computed tomography. Blood from progressor patients was collected at the time of first diagnosis with hyperthyroidism, before any ophthalmopathy symptoms had appeared. PBMCs were isolated from 10 ml of fresh peripheral blood by Ficoll-Paque density gradient centrifugation. Progressor patients were defined as those initially diagnosed with Graves' hyperthyroidism in whom ophthalmopathy developed during follow-up. Total RNA was extracted with Trizol reagent, and quality was checked on an Agilent 2100 Bioanalyzer. The CDR3 has 16 amino acids, counting the end cysteine and phenylalanine. The CDR3 DNA has 48 bases and is translated from base 1. Ends trimmed: V by 6 bases, J by 4 bases; bases unmatched to a gene: 10. In the germline V gene (reference sequence), CDR1 corresponds to PRHDT and CDR2 to FYEKMQ.

General study outcomes and caveats: A model built on a 13 V-J signature distinguished ophthalmopathy from stable hyperthyroidism, reaching roughly 88% sensitivity and 81.08% specificity in cross-validation and 80%/75% in testing. In validation, the model predicted progression to ophthalmopathy with approximately 69% sensitivity and around 72% specificity, a median of approximately 6.5 months before onset. No statistical method was used to fix the sample size in advance, and group allocation was not hidden from the investigators. Blood samples also contained most of the expanded thyroid clonotypes (frequency above 0.001), which suggests that blood repertoires may reflect thyroid immune responses.

Recombination linked TRBV13 to TRBJ2-3; 10 nucleotides in the junction match TRBD2. This sequence was found in a woman under 40 with Graves' hyperthyroidism that later progressed to Graves' ophthalmopathy. Sequences were obtained from blood. CDR3 loop: CASSFQSGRAPDTQYF. The nucleotides read TGTGCCAGCAGTTTCCAGAGCGGGAGGGCCCCAGATACGCAGTATTTT.